This is a list of T cell receptor beta chains from one sample in a study of blood T cell repertoires in COVID-19. Method: immunoSEQ multiplex PCR; TCRdb's copy keeps in-frame clones and lacks some. The sample shows about 170,000 clones, around 83% of them seen only once. The sequenced material came from PBMCs or T cells enriched from blood (not recorded which). The receptors originated from a woman aged 45-65 years in a cohort exposed to, infected with or recovered from COVID-19 (not recorded which). Both conserved end residues are part of each CDR3. Each record gives: clone size, J gene, V gene, D gene, CDR3 DNA, CDR3 protein. The D gene is left open where the match is weak. The listing skips clone size in some rows; elsewhere it reads once, few, many or a size class.

clone size: few
J gene: TRBJ1-1
V gene: TRBV7-2
D gene: -
CDR3 DNA: TGTGCCAGCAGCCCCAGGGGTGGTCGGGGCGGGAACACTGAAGCTTTCTTT
CDR3 protein: CASSPRGGRGGNTEAFF

clone size: few
J gene: TRBJ1-2
V gene: TRBV27
D gene: TRBD1
CDR3 DNA: TGTGCCAGCAGTCGCAACGGAGCGGACAGGGGGCAGAGTGGCTACACCTTC
CDR3 protein: CASSRNGADRGQSGYTF

clone size: -
J gene: TRBJ1-2
V gene: TRBV7-9
D gene: TRBD1
CDR3 DNA: TGTGCCAGCAGCTCCGCTCCAGGGGGCCCGGGCTACACCTTC
CDR3 protein: CASSSAPGGPGYTF

clone size: -
J gene: TRBJ2-7
V gene: TRBV4-1
D gene: -
CDR3 DNA: TGCGCCAGCAGCCAAGTGTTTAACAGCCCCTACGAGCAGTACTTC
CDR3 protein: CASSQVFNSPYEQYF

clone size: few
J gene: TRBJ2-7
V gene: TRBV7-9
D gene: TRBD1
CDR3 DNA: TGTGCCAGCAGCTCGACAGGGTACGAGCAGTACTTC
CDR3 protein: CASSSTGYEQYF

clone size: -
J gene: TRBJ2-2
V gene: TRBV21-1
D gene: -
CDR3 DNA: TGTGCCAGCACTACCGAAACAGGGAACACCGGGGAGCTGTTTTTT
CDR3 protein: CASTTETGNTGELFF

clone size: -
J gene: TRBJ2-6
V gene: TRBV15
D gene: -
CDR3 DNA: TGTGCCACCAGCAGCGGTGGGGCCAACGTCCTGACTTTC
CDR3 protein: CATSSGGANVLTF

clone size: -
J gene: TRBJ1-2
V gene: TRBV5-6
D gene: -
CDR3 DNA: TGTGCCAGCAGCTTGGTTCGTGATGACAGAGAATATGGCTACACCTTC
CDR3 protein: CASSLVRDDREYGYTF

clone size: -
J gene: TRBJ1-1
V gene: TRBV7-9
D gene: -
CDR3 DNA: TGTGCCAGCAGTAAGCTACTAAACACTGAAGCTTTCTTT
CDR3 protein: CASSKLLNTEAFF

clone size: -
J gene: TRBJ1-5
V gene: TRBV19
D gene: TRBD1
CDR3 DNA: TGTGCCAGTAGTCTACGACAGGGTAGTCATCAGCCCCAGCATTTT
CDR3 protein: CASSLRQGSHQPQHF

clone size: -
J gene: TRBJ1-3
V gene: TRBV30
D gene: -
CDR3 DNA: TGTGCCTGGAGTGGACAGGCATACTCTGGAAACACCATATATTTT
CDR3 protein: CAWSGQAYSGNTIYF

clone size: -
J gene: TRBJ1-2
V gene: TRBV3-1/TRBV3-2
D gene: -
CDR3 DNA: TGTGCCAGCAGCCGGGGGGGTAACTATGGCTACACCTTC
CDR3 protein: CASSRGGNYGYTF

clone size: -
J gene: TRBJ2-6
V gene: TRBV11-2
D gene: -
CDR3 DNA: TGTGCCAGCAGCTTAGCAGTCTCTGGGGCCAACGTCCTGACTTTC
CDR3 protein: CASSLAVSGANVLTF

clone size: -
J gene: TRBJ1-4
V gene: TRBV19
D gene: TRBD1
CDR3 DNA: TGTGCCAGTACCCAGAGGGGACAGGAAGACTATGAAAAACTGTTTTTT
CDR3 protein: CASTQRGQEDYEKLFF

clone size: once
J gene: TRBJ2-2
V gene: TRBV5-1
D gene: -
CDR3 DNA: TGCGCCAGCAGCCAACGTCGTCCAGGGGCGTCCACCGGGGAGCTGTTTTTT
CDR3 protein: CASSQRRPGASTGELFF

clone size: -
J gene: TRBJ1-5
V gene: TRBV19
D gene: -
CDR3 DNA: TGTGCCAGTACGGGTGTGGGTCAGCCCCAGCATTTT
CDR3 protein: CASTGVGQPQHF

clone size: -
J gene: TRBJ1-3
V gene: TRBV11-2
D gene: TRBD1
CDR3 DNA: TGTGCCAGCAGCCGAGGACAGGGAACGGGAAACACCATATATTTT
CDR3 protein: CASSRGQGTGNTIYF

clone size: few
J gene: TRBJ2-1
V gene: TRBV5-6
D gene: TRBD2
CDR3 DNA: TGTGCCAGCATCCTTAGCGGGAGGGCCAATGAGCAGTTCTTC
CDR3 protein: CASILSGRANEQFF

clone size: -
J gene: TRBJ2-7
V gene: TRBV20-1
D gene: TRBD1
CDR3 DNA: TGCAGTGCTAGTTTTGGGGGGAGGACAGGGACGTGGGAGCAGTACTTC
CDR3 protein: CSASFGGRTGTWEQYF